This T cell receptor (beta chain) was recovered during a study of OX40 agonist ivuxolimab in advanced cancers. The CDR3 loop spans 16 amino acids. Peripheral blood came from all dose cohorts at three timepoints. Overall study results and limits: There was clonal expansion of CD4+ and CD8+ blood T cells by week 6 at 0.1 to 3.0 mg/kg. Researchers did not establish what antigens the expanded peripheral T cells target.

For this clone: Its antigen remains unidentified.

Assay used: immunoSEQ multiplex PCR; TCRdb lists only in-frame clones, some missing. The repertoire holds tens of thousands of clones, roughly nine tenths seen once, with about 0.45% in the top ten. The clonotype was recovered from an adult with an advanced solid tumor such as melanoma, head and neck, liver or kidney cancer. This chain links TRBV21-1 with TRBJ2-2; TRBD2 is taken as the D call from the table, unchecked against the DNA. TRBV21-1 is recorded as a pseudogene. Here the sequenced sample was CD4+ or CD8+ T cells sorted from blood, taken in a trial of the OX40 agonist ivuxolimab. CDR3 sequence: CASSRTGVENTGELFF. The DNA for the CDR3 is TGTGCCAGCAGCCGAACCGGGGTGGAGAACACCGGGGAGCTGTTTTTT.